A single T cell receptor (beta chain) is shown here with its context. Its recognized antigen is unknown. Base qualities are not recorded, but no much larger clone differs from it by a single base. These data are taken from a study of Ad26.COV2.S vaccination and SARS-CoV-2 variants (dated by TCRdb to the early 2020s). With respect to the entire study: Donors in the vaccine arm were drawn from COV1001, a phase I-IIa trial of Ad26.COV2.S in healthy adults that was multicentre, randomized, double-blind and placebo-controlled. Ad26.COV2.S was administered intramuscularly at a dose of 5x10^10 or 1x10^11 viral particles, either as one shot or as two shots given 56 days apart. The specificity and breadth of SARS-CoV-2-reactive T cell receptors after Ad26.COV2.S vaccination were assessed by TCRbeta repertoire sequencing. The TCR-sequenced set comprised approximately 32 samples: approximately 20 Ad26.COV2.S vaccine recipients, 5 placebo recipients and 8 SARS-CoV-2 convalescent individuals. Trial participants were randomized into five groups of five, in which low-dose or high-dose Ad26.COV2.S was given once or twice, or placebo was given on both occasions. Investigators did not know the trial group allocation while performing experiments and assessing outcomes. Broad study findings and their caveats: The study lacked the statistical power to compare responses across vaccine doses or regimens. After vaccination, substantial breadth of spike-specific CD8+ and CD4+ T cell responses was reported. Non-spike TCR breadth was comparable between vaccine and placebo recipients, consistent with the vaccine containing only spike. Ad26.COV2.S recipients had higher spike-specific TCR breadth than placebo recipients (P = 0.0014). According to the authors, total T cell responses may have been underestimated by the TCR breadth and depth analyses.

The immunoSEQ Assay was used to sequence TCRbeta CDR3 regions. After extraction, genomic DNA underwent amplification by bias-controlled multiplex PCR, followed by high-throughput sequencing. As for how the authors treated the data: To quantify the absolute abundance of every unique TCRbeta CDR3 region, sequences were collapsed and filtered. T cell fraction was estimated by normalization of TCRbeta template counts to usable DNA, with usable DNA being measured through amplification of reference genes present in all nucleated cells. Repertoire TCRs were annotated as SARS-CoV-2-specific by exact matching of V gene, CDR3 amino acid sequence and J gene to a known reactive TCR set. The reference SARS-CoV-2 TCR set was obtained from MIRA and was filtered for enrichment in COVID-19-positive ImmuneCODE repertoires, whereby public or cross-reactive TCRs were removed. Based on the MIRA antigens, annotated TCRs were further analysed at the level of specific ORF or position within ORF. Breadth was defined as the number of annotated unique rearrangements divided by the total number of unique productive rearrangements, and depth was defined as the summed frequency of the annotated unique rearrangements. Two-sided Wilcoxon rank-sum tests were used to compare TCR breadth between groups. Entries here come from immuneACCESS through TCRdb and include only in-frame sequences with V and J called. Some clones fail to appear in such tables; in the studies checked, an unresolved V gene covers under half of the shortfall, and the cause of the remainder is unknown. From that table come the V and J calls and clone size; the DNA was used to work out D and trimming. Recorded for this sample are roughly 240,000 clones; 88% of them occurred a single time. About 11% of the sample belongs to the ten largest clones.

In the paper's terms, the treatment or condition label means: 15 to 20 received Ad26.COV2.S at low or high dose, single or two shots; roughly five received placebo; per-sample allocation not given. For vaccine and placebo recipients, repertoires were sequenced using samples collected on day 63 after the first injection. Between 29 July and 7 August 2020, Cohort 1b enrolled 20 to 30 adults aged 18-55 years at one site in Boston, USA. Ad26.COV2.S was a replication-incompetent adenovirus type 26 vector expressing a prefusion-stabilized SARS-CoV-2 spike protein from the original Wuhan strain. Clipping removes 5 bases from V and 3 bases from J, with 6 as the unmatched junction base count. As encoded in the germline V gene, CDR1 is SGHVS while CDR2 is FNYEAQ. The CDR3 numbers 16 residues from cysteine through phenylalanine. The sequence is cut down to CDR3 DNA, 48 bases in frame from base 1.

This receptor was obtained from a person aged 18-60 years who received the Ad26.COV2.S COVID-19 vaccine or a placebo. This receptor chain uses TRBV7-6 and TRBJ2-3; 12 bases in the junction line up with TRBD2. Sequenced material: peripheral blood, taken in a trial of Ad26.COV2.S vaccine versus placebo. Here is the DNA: TGTGCCAGCAGCGGCGGACTAGCGGGGACAACAGATACGCAGTATTTT. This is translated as CASSGGLAGTTDTQYF.